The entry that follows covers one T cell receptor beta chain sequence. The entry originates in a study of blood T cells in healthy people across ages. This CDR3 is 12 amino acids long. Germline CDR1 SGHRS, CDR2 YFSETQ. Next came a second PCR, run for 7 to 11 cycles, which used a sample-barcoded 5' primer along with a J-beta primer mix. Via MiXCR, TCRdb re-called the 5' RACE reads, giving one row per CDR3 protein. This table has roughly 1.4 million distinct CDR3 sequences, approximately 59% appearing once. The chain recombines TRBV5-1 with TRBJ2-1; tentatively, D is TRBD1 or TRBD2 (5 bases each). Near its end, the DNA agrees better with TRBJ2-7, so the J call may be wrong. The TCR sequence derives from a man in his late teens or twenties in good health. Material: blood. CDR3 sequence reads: CASSLRDDEQYF. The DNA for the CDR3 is TGCGCCAGCAGCTTGAGGGACGACGAGCAGTACTTC.